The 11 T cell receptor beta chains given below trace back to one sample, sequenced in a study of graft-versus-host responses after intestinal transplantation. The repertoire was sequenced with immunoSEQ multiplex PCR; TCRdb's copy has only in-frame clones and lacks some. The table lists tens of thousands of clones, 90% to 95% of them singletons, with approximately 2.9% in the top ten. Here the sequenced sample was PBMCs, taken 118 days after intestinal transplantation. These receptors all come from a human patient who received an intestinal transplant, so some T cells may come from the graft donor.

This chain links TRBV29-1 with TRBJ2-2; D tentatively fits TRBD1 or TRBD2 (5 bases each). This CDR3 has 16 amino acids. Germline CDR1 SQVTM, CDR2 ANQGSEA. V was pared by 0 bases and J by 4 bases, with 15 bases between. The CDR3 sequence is CSVEDGLGVGTGELFF. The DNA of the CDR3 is TGCAGCGTTGAAGATGGGCTGGGGGTGGGCACCGGGGAGCTGTTTTTT.

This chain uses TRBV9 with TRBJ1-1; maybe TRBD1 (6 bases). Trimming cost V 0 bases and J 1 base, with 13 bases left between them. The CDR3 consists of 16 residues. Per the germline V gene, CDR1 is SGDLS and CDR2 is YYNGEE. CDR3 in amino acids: CASSVDTGSQNTEAFF. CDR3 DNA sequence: TGTGCCAGCAGCGTAGATACAGGGTCCCAGAACACTGAAGCTTTCTTT. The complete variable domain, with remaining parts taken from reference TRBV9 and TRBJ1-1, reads DSGVTQTPKHLITATGQRVTLRCSPRSGDLSVYWYQQSLDQGLQFLIQYYNGEERAKGNILERFSAQQFPDLHSELNLSSLELGDSALYFCASSVDTGSQNTEAFFGQGTRLTVV.

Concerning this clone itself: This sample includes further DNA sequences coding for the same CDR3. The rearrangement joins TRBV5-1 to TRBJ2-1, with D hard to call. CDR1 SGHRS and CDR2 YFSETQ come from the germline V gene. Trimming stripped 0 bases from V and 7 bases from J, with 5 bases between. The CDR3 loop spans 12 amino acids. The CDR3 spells CASSLVENEQFF. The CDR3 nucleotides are TGCGCCAGCAGCTTGGTAGAAAATGAGCAGTTCTTC.

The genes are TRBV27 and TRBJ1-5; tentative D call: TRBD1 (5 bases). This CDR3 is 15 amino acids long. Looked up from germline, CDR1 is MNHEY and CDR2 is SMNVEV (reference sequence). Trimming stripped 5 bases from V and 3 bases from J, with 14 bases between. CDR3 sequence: CASSLTRGDNQPQHF. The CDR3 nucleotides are TGTGCCAGCAGTCTGACCCGGGGCGACAATCAGCCCCAGCATTTT.

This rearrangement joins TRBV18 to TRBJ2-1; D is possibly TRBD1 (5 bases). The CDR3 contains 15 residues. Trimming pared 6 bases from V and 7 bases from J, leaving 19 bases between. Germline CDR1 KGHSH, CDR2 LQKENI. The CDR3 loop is CASSRTSPMGNEQFF. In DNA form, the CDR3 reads TGTGCCAGCTCCCGGACAAGCCCCATGGGAAATGAGCAGTTCTTC.

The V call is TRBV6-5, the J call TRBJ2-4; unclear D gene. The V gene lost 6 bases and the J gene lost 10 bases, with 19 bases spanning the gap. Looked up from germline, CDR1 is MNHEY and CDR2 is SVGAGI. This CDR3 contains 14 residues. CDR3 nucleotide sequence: TGTGCCAGCAGAAAGATCCGGACCGGAGTAATTCAGTACTTC. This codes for CASRKIRTGVIQYF.

CDR3: CASSQGEGAAYEQYF. The CDR3 nucleotides are TGTGCCAGCAGCCAAGGCGAGGGTGCGGCCTACGAGCAGTACTTC. The V call is TRBV4-2, the J call TRBJ2-7, with a weak D call TRBD2 (5 bases). The CDR3 loop spans 15 amino acids. Germline CDR1 reads LGHNA; CDR2 reads YNFKEQ. V gave up 1 base and J gave up 2 bases, with 12 bases separating them.

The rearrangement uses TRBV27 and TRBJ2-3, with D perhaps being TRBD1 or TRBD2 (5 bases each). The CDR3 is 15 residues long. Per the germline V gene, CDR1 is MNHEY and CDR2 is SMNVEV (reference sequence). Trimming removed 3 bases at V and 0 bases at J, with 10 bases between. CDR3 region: CASSFGWGSTDTQYF. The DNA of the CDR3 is TGTGCCAGCAGTTTTGGGTGGGGGAGCACAGATACGCAGTATTTT.

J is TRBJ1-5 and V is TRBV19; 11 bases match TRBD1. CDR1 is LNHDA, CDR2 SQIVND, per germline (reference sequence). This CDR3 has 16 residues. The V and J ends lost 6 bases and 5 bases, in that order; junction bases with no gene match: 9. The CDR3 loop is CASSILLGQGDQPQHF. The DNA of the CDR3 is TGTGCCAGTAGCATTTTATTGGGACAGGGGGATCAGCCCCAGCATTTT.

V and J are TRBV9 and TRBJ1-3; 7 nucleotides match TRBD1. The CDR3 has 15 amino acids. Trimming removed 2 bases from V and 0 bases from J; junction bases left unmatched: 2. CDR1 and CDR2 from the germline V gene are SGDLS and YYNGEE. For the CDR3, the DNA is TGTGCCAGCAGCGTCCAGGGGGGCTCTGGAAACACCATATATTTT. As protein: CASSVQGGSGNTIYF.

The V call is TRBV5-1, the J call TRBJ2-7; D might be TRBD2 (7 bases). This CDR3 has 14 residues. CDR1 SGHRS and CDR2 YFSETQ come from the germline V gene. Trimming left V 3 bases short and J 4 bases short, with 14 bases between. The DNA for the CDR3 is TGCGCCAGCAGCTATCAGGGGAGGGCTTACGAGCAGTACTTC. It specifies CASSYQGRAYEQYF.